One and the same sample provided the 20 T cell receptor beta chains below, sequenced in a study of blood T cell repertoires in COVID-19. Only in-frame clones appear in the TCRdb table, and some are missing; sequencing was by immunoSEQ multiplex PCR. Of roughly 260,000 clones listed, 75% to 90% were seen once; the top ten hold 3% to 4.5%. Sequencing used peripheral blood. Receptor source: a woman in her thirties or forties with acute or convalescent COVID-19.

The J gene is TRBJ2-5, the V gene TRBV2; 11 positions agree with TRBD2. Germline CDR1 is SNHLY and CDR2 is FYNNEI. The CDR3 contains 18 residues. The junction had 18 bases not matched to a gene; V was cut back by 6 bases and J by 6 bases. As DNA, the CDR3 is TGTGCCAGCAGCTCCTCCCAGGGACTAGCGGCTGGGGGGAAGACCCAGTACTTC. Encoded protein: CASSSSQGLAAGGKTQYF. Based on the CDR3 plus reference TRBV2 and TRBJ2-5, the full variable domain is EPEVTQTPSHQVTQMGQEVILRCVPISNHLYFYWYRQILGQKVEFLVSFYNNEISEKSEIFDDQFSVERPDGSNFTLKIRSTKLEDSAMYFCASSSSQGLAAGGKTQYFGPGTRLLVL.

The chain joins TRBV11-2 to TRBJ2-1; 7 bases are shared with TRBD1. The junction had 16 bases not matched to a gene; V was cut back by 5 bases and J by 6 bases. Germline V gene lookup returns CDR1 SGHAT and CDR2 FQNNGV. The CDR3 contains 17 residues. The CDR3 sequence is CASSLQHRGRLLNEQFF. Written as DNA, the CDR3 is TGTGCCAGCAGCCTGCAACACAGGGGCCGTCTCCTCAATGAGCAGTTCTTC.

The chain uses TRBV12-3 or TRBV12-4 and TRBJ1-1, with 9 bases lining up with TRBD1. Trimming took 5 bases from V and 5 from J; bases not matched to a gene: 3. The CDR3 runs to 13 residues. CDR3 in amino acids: CASSRQGGTEAFF. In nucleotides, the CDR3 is TGTGCCAGCAGTCGACAGGGGGGGACTGAAGCTTTCTTT.

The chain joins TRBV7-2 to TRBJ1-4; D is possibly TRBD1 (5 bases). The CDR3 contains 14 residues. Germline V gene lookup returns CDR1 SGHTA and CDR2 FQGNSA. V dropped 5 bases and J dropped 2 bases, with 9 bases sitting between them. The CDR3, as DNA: TGTGCCAGCAGCCCGACAGCTACTAATGAAAAACTGTTTTTT. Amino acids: CASSPTATNEKLFF. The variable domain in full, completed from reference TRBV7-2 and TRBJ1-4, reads GAGVSQSPSNKVTEKGKDVELRCDPISGHTALYWYRQSLGQGLEFLIYFQGNSAPDKSGLPSDRFSAERTGGSVSTLTIQRTQQEDSAVYLCASSPTATNEKLFFGSGTQLSVL.

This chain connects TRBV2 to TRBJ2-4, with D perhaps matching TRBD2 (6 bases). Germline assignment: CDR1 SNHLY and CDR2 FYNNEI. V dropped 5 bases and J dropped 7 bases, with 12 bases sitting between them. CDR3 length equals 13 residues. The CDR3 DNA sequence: TGTGCCAGCAGTTTGGGTGGAGGGAACATTCAGTACTTC. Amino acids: CASSLGGGNIQYF.

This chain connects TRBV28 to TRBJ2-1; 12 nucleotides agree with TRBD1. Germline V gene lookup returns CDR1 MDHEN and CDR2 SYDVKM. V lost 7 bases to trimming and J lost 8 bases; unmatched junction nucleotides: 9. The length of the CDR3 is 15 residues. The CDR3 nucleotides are TGTGCCAGCACCAATCCGGGACAGGGGGCCTATGAGCAGTTCTTC. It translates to CASTNPGQGAYEQFF.

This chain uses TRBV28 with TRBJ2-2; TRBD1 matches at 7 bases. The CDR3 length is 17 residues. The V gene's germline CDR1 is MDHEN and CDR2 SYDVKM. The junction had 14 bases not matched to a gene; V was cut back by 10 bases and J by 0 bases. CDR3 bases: TGTGCCATACAGTTTTCGAAGGGGGCGCCGAACACCGGGGAGCTGTTTTTT. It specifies CAIQFSKGAPNTGELFF.

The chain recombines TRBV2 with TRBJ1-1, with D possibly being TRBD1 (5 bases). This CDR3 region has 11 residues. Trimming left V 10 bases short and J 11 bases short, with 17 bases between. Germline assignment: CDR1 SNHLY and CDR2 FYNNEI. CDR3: CATIDSKDAFF. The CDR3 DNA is TGTGCCACCATCGACAGTAAGGATGCTTTCTTT.

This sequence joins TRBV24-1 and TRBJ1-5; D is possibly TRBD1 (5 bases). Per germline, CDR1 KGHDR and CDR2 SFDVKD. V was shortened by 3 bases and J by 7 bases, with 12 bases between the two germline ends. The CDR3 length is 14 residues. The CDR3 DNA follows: TGTGCCACCAGTGATCACCAGGGTAACCAGCCCCAGCATTTT. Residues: CATSDHQGNQPQHF.

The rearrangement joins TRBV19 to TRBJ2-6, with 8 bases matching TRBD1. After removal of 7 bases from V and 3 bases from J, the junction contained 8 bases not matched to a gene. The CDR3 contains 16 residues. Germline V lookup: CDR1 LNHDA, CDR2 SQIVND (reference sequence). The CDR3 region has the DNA TGTGCCAGTACCCCGACAGGGGTGGGTGGGGCCAACGTCCTGACTTTC. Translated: CASTPTGVGGANVLTF.

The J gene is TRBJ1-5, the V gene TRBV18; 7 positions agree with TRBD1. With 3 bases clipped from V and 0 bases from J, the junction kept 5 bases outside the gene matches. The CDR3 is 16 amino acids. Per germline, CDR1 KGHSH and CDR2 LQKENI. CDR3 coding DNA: TGTGCCAGCTCACCCGAGGGGGCAAATAGCAATCAGCCCCAGCATTTT. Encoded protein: CASSPEGANSNQPQHF.

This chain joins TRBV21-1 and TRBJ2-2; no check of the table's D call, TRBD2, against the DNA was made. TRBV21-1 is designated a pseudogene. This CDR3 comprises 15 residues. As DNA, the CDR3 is TGTGCCAGCAGCAAACGTCTCTCGGACACCGGGGAGCTGTTTTTT. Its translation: CASSKRLSDTGELFF.

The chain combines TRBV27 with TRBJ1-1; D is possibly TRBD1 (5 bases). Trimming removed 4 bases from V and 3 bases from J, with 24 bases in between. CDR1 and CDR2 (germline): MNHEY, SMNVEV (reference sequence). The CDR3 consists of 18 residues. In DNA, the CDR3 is TGTGCCAGCAGTTCGAGCCTTCCCGCGCGGGACGGAGACACTGAAGCTTTCTTT. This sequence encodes CASSSSLPARDGDTEAFF.

CDR3 DNA: TGTGCCAGCAGCTTAGCGGGACAGGGGTGGTCTTTGCGGACTGAAGCTTTCTTT. Its protein product is CASSLAGQGWSLRTEAFF. This chain connects TRBV7-2 to TRBJ1-1; 10 bases are a match to TRBD1. The V and J ends lost 0 bases and 5 bases, in that order; junction bases with no gene match: 12. CDR1 and CDR2 from the germline V gene are SGHTA and FQGNSA. This CDR3 is 18 amino acids long.

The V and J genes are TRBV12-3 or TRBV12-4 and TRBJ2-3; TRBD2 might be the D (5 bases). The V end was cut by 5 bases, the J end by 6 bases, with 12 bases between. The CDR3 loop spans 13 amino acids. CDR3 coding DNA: TGTGCCAGCAGTAGCGGCCTCGGGGATACGCAGTATTTT. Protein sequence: CASSSGLGDTQYF.

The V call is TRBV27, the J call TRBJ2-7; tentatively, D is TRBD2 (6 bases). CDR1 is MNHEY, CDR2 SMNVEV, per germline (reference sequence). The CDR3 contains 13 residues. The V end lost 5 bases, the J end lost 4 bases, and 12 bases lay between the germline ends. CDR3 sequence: CASSARDWYEQYV. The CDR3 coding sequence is TGTGCCAGCAGTGCCCGGGACTGGTACGAGCAGTACGTC.

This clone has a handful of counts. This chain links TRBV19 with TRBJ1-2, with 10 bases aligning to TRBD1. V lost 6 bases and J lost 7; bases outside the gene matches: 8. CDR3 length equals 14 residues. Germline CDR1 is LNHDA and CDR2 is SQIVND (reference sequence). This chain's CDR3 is CASRVRDRGGGYTF. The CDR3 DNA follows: TGTGCCAGTAGGGTCCGGGACAGGGGTGGTGGCTACACCTTC.

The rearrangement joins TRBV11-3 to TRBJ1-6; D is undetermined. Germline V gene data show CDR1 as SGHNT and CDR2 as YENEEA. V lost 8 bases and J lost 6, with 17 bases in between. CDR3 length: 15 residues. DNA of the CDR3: TGTGCCAGCGACTCGGACGGGAAAGCTAATTCACCCCTCCACTTT. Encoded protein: CASDSDGKANSPLHF. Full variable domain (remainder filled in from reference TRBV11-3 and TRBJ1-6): EAGVVQSPRYKIIEKKQPVAFWCNPISGHNTLYWYLQNLGQGPELLIRYENEEAVDDSQLPKDRFSAERLKGVDSTLKIQPAELGDSAVYLCASDSDGKANSPLHFGNGTRLTVT.

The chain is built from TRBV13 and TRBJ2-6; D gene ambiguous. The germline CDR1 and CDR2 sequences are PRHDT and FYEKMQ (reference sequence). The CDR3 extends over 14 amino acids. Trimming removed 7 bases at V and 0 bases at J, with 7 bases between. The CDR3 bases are TGTGCCAGCATCCGTAGCTCTGGGGCCAACGTCCTGACTTTC. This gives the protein CASIRSSGANVLTF.

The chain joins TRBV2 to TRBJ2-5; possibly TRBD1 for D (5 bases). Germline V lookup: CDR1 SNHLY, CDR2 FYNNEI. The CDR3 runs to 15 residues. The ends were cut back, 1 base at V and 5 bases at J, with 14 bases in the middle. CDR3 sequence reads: CASSEGGAFGETQYF. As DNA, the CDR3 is TGTGCCAGCAGTGAAGGTGGGGCCTTCGGGGAGACCCAGTACTTC.